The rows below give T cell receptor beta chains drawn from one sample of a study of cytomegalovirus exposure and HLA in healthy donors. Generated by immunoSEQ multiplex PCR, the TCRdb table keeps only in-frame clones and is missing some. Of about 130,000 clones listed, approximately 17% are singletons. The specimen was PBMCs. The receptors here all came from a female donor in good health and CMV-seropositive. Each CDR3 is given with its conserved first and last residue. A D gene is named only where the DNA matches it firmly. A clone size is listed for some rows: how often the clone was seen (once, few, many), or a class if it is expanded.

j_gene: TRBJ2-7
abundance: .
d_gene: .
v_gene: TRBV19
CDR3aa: CASRQTGTEQYF
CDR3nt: TGTGCCAGTAGACAAACAGGGACCGAGCAGTACTTC

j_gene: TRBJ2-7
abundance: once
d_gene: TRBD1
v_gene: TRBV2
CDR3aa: CASSRDSVYEQYF
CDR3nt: TGTGCCAGCAGTCGGGACAGCGTCTACGAGCAGTACTTC

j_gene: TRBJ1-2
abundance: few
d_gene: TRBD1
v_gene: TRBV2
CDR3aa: CASSEARDRGAWGPF
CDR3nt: TGTGCCAGCAGTGAAGCCAGGGACAGGGGGGCATGGGGTCCCTTC

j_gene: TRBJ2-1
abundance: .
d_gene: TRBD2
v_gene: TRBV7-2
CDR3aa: CASSLVGTSGPSSYNEQFF
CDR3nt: TGTGCCAGCAGCTTAGTGGGGACTAGCGGGCCGAGCTCCTACAATGAGCAGTTCTTC

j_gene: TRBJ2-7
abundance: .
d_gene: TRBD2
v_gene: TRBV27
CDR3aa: CASTLSGRGNEQYF
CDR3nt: TGTGCCAGCACCTTAAGCGGGAGGGGCAACGAGCAGTACTTC

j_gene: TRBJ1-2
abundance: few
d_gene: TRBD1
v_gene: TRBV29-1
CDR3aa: CSVEEGPYRDSHVYGYTF
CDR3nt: TGCAGCGTTGAAGAGGGACCTTACCGGGACAGTCACGTCTATGGCTACACCTTC

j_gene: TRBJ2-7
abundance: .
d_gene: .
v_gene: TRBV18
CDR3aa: CASSPPGTYSYEQYF
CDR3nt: TGTGCCAGCTCACCACCCGGGACTTACAGCTACGAGCAGTACTTC

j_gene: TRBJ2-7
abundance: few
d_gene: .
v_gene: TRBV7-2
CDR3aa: CASSPLAYEQYF
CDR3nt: TGTGCCAGCAGCCCCCTTGCGTACGAGCAGTACTTC

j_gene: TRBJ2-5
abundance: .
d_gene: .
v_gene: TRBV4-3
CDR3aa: CASSQGQPQETQYF
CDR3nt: TGCGCCAGCAGCCAAGGACAGCCCCAAGAGACCCAGTACTTC

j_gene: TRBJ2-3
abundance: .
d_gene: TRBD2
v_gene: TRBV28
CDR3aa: CASSKAGASTDTQYF
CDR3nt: TGTGCCAGCAGTAAGGCGGGAGCTAGCACAGATACGCAGTATTTT

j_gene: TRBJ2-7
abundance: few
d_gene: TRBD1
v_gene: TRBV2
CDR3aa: CASSQQGVGSYEQYF
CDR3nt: TGTGCCAGCAGTCAACAGGGGGTGGGCTCCTACGAGCAGTACTTC

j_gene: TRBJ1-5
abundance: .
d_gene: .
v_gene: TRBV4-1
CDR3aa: CASSQGRESNQPQHF
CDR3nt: TGCGCCAGCAGCCAGGGTCGGGAAAGCAATCAGCCCCAGCATTTT

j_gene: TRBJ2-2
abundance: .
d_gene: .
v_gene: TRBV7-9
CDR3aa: CASSLAFGQRTGELFF
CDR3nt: TGTGCCAGCAGCTTAGCTTTCGGACAGAGAACCGGGGAGCTGTTTTTT

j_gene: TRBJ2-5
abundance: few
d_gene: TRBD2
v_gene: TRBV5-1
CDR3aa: CASSLALAGVSQETQYF
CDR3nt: TGCGCCAGCAGCTTGGCACTAGCGGGGGTGTCCCAAGAGACCCAGTACTTC

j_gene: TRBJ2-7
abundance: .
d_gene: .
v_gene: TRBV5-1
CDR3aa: CASSAGGLSNEQYF
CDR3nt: TGCGCCAGCAGCGCAGGAGGGCTGTCCAACGAGCAGTACTTC

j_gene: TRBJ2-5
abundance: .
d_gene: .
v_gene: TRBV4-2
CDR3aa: CASSQEPAAQETQYF
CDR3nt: TGTGCCAGCAGCCAAGAACCAGCGGCCCAAGAGACCCAGTACTTC

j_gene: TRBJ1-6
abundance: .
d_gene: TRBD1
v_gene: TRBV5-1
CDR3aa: CASSLEGQSGSPLHF
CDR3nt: TGCGCCAGCAGCTTGGAGGGACAGTCAGGATCACCCCTCCACTTT

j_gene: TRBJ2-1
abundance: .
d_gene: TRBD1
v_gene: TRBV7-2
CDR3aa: CASSLGQGAGNGQFF
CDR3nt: TGTGCCAGCAGCCTCGGACAGGGGGCCGGGAATGGGCAGTTCTTC

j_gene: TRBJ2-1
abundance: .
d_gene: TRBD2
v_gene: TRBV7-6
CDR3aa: CASSFSVAREYNEQFF
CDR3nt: TGTGCCAGCAGCTTTTCTGTAGCGCGGGAGTACAATGAGCAGTTCTTC

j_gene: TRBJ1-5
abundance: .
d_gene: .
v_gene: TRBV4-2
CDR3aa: CASSLRGSGRHQPQHF
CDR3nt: TGTGCCAGCAGCCTACGGGGGTCAGGAAGACATCAGCCCCAGCATTTT

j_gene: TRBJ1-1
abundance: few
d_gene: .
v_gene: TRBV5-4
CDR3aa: CASSPGSSQAFF
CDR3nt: TGTGCCAGCAGCCCGGGGTCAAGTCAGGCTTTCTTT

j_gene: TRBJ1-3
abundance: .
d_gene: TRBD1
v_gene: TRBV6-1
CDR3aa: CASSENSDRPGNTIYF
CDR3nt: TGTGCCAGCAGTGAGAACTCGGACAGGCCTGGAAACACCATATATTTT

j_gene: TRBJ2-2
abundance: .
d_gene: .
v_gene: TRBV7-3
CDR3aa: CASSSTANTGELFF
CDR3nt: TGTGCCAGCAGCTCGACAGCGAACACCGGGGAGCTGTTTTTT

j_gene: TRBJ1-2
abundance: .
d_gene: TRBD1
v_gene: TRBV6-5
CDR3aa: CASSLITGAGYTF
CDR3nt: TGTGCCAGCAGTCTTATCACAGGGGCCGGCTACACCTTC

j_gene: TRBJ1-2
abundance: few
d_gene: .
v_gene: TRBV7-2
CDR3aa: CASSLTREGYTF
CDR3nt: TGTGCCAGCAGCCTAACTAGAGAAGGCTACACCTTC

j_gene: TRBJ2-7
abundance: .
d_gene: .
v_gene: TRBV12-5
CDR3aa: CASGLGAGPLRGEQYF
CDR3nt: TGTGCTAGTGGCCTCGGAGCGGGACCCCTTAGGGGGGAGCAGTACTTC

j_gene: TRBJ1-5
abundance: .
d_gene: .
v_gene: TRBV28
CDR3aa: CASSLVGWPQHF
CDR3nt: TGTGCCAGCAGTTTGGTCGGTTGGCCCCAGCATTTT

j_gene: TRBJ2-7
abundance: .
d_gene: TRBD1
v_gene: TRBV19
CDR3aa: CASILRGHYVEYF
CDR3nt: TGTGCCAGTATCTTGAGGGGGCACTACGTTGAGTACTTC

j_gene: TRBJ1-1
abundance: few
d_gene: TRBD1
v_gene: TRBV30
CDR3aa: CAWTGGRNTEAFF
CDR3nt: TGTGCCTGGACAGGGGGCAGGAACACTGAAGCTTTCTTT